This T cell receptor (beta chain) was recovered during a study of cytomegalovirus exposure and HLA in healthy donors. This clone was counted a single time. It was with 60 Vbeta and 13 Jbeta primers that the PCR ran. TCRdb's table, derived via immunoSEQ multiplex PCR, lists solely in-frame clones and lacks some. Here the sample spans roughly 190,000 clones, 65% to 75% being singletons. The germline CDR1 and CDR2 sequences are KGHSH and LQKENI. The CDR3 has 14 residues. V trimming: 3 bases; J trimming: 4 bases; junction bases outside the gene matches: 0. Sequenced sample: PBMCs. This clonotype originated in a young man in good health and CMV-seropositive. The chain combines TRBV18 with TRBJ2-2; TRBD2 agrees at 9 bases. CDR3 protein: CASSPGLATGELFF. In DNA, the CDR3 is TGTGCCAGCTCACCGGGACTAGCCACCGGGGAGCTGTTTTTT.